This TCR beta chain was recorded in a study of regulatory T cells in long-lasting Graves disease. Findings and limits, study-wide: Persistent disease samples used TRBV28, TRBJ1-2 and TRBJ2-5 preferentially. Compared with new cases, persistent Graves' patients showed reduced TCR diversity.

Researchers made TCR beta libraries by using iRepertoire HTBI primers and running Arm-PCR on CDR3 regions. TCRdb reprocessed the multiplex PCR reads with MiXCR, giving one entry per CDR3 protein. Of about 540,000 distinct CDR3 sequences listed, approximately 12% are singletons. This clonotype was recorded at least ten times. No antigen is known for it. Time point described: newly diagnosed GD, antithyroid drugs for less than 3 months. From RNA extracted from PBMCs, the TCR library was made. The V end lost 4 bases, the J end lost 8 bases, and 12 bases lay between the germline ends. CDR3 length: 13 amino acids. From germline, CDR1 is SEHNR and CDR2 FQNEAQ (reference sequence). In addition, the sample was reused for a study of T cells in Graves' hyperthyroidism and ophthalmopathy. Per that paper: The study used the HTBI primer set for a first-round RT-PCR of the TCR CDR3.

The TCR originated in a man aged 25 to 40 with Graves disease. Material: peripheral blood mononuclear cells (PBMCs), obtained at new diagnosis, from a patient treated with antithyroid drugs. V and J are TRBV7-9 and TRBJ2-1; D remains unclear. The CDR3 is CASSSITRDEQFF. In DNA form, the CDR3 reads TGTGCCAGCAGCTCTATAACCCGAGATGAGCAGTTCTTC.